The next 25 T cell receptor beta chains were all read from a single sample in a study of CD8+CD57+ T cells in acquired aplastic anemia (dated by TCRdb to 2017 to 2018). These reads were obtained on an Illumina HiSeq 2000. TCR beta VDJ combination and CDR3 sequence profiling used genomic DNA as the template. TCRdb reworked the public reads: Q25 trimming with fastp, MiXCR clone assembly, productive beta chains retained. Entries are consolidated by CDR3 protein sequence, retaining the most common genes and DNA. The sample includes some 190,000 distinct CDR3 sequences, with 45% to 50% observed a single time. The top ten hold under 3% of the sample. Sequenced input: sorted CD4+, CD8+, or CD8+CD57+ T cells (not recorded which) from PBMCs. The source is a human donor in good health.

The chain combines TRBV19 with TRBJ2-2; D remains ambiguous. This CDR3 is 14 amino acids long. The V and J ends lost 5 bases and 8 bases respectively, with 15 bases between them. In germline, CDR1 is LNHDA, CDR2 SQIVND (reference sequence). The CDR3 here is CASSVGRSTGELFF. The DNA for the CDR3 is TGTGCCAGTAGTGTAGGACGCTCTACAGGGGAGCTGTTTTTT.

Note on this clonotype: Germline and junction disagree at one end, which may indicate a read error. The chain is built from TRBV28 and TRBJ1-5; tentatively, D is TRBD1 (5 bases). CDR1 is MDHEN and CDR2 is SYDVKM in the germline V gene. The CDR3 is 16 amino acids. The CDR3 spells CASRIDVRGSNQPLHF. The CDR3 region has the DNA TGTGCCAGCAGAATCGACGTAAGGGGCAGCAATCAGCCCCTGCATTTT. The variable domain in full, completed from reference TRBV28 and TRBJ1-5, reads DVKVTQSSRYLVKRTGEKVFLECVQDMDHENMFWYRQDPGLGLRLIYFSYDVKMKEKGDIPEGYSVSREKKERFSLILESASTNQTSMYLCASRIDVRGSNQPLHFGDGTRLSIL.

This clonotype was seen repeatedly, ten times or more. This sequence joins TRBV19 and TRBJ2-7; 9 bases match TRBD2. This CDR3 has 14 residues. CDR1 is LNHDA, CDR2 SQIVND, per germline (reference sequence). J was trimmed by 2 bases and V by 3 bases; bases with no gene match: 2. CDR3 sequence (DNA): TGTGCCAGTAGTATCAGCGGGGGGACCTACGAGCAGTACTTC. It specifies CASSISGGTYEQYF.

This clonotype has a handful of counts. The chain is built from TRBV3-1 and TRBJ1-3; D remains unclear. The CDR3 runs 14 residues. Germline assignment: CDR1 LGHDT and CDR2 YNNKEL (reference sequence). The V end was cut by 4 bases, the J end by 7 bases, with 14 bases between. The CDR3 DNA follows: TGTGCCAGCAGCCCACAGAAAGTGGCGAACACCATATATTTT. Protein: CASSPQKVANTIYF. The variable domain in full, completed from reference TRBV3-1 and TRBJ1-3, reads DTAVSQTPKYLVTQMGNDKSIKCEQNLGHDTMYWYKQDSKKFLKIMFSYNNKELIINETVPNRFSPKSPDKAHLNLHINSLELGDSAVYFCASSPQKVANTIYFGEGSWLTVV.

This clonotype was found once. The chain couples TRBV5-1 to TRBJ1-1, with TRBD1 as a possible D gene (6 bases). In germline, CDR1 is SGHRS, CDR2 YFSETQ. This CDR3 region has 16 residues. Trimming took off 6 bases at V and 5 bases at J, with 23 bases between the two ends. Written as DNA, the CDR3 is TGCGCCAGCATAAGCAGTGCTACGGAACAGGGAACTGAAGCTTTCTTT. Protein product: CASISSATEQGTEAFF.

This clonotype was seen more than once but under ten times. The chain joins TRBV6-1 to TRBJ2-7; possibly TRBD1 for D (6 bases). This CDR3 has 13 amino acids. V lost 1 base, J lost 2 bases, and 6 bases lay in between. Germline V lookup: CDR1 MNHNS, CDR2 SASEGT. CDR3 region: CASSEGGPYEQYF. DNA of the CDR3: TGTGCCAGCAGTGAAGGGGGGCCCTACGAGCAGTACTTC.

The chain recombines TRBV6-2 or TRBV6-3 with TRBJ1-2; 11 nucleotides agree with TRBD1. Per germline, CDR1 MNHEY and CDR2 SVGEGT. V trimming: 6 bases; J trimming: 3 bases; junction bases outside the gene matches: 12. CDR3 length: 17 residues. The CDR3 here is CASSYRDRGRNYYGYTF. The CDR3 bases are TGTGCCAGCAGCTACCGGGACAGGGGGAGAAACTACTATGGCTACACCTTC.

The chain has TRBV10-3 and TRBJ1-4; 7 bases agree with TRBD1. The germline CDR1 and CDR2 sequences are ENHRY and SYGVKD. Losses at the gene ends were 6 bases for V and 6 bases for J; bases not matched to a gene: 4. The CDR3 runs 13 residues. CDR3 loop: CAIRTGEDEKLFF. CDR3 DNA: TGTGCCATCAGAACAGGGGAGGATGAAAAACTGTTTTTT.

The chain carries TRBV24-1 and TRBJ1-2; D not certain. Germline V gene data show CDR1 as KGHDR and CDR2 as SFDVKD. Trimming stripped 3 bases from V and 1 base from J, with 8 bases between. The CDR3 loop spans 14 amino acids. The CDR3 spells CATSDHAVNYGYTF. The CDR3 nucleotides are TGTGCCACCAGTGATCATGCGGTTAACTATGGCTACACCTTC.

V is TRBV6-1 and J is TRBJ2-3; D possibly uses TRBD1 or TRBD2 (5 bases each). Trimming removed 1 base from V and 2 bases from J, with 13 bases in between. Germline-derived CDR1 and CDR2 are MNHNS and SASEGT. The CDR3 extends over 16 amino acids. The CDR3 reads CASSEDWTGPTDTQYF. The CDR3 DNA reads TGTGCCAGCAGTGAAGACTGGACGGGGCCCACAGATACGCAGTATTTT.

As to this clonotype: This may stem from a read error, because a much larger clone lies one nucleotide away. J is TRBJ1-2 and V is TRBV9; D unclear. The CDR3 consists of 14 residues. Germline V gene lookup returns CDR1 SGDLS and CDR2 YYNGEE. The CDR3 region has the DNA TGTTCCAGCAGCGTAGATCTGGTAGGGTACGGCTACACCTTC. It specifies CSSSVDLVGYGYTF.

The J gene is TRBJ2-7, the V gene TRBV5-4; no clear D gene. Trimming pared 0 bases from V and 7 bases from J, leaving 11 bases between. CDR1 and CDR2 (germline): SGHNT, YYREEE (reference sequence). This CDR3 spans 13 amino acids. CDR3 sequence (DNA): TGTGCCAGCAGCTTGGCAAGAACCAATGAGCAGTACTTC. This codes for CASSLARTNEQYF.

Many counts were recorded for this clonotype. The chain has TRBV7-6 and TRBJ2-6, with D perhaps matching TRBD1 (5 bases). V was clipped by 5 bases and J by 2 bases, with 16 bases between them. Germline V gives CDR1 SGHVS, CDR2 FNYEAQ. The CDR3 is made up of 17 amino acids. The CDR3 nucleotides are TGTGCCAGCAGCCAAAATTTGGGGCTGGCTGGGGCCAACGTCCTGACTTTC. Translation: CASSQNLGLAGANVLTF.

The chain is built from TRBV25-1 and TRBJ1-2; 8 bases fit TRBD1. V dropped 4 bases and J dropped 7; count of bases not matched to a gene: 11. In germline, CDR1 is MGHDK, CDR2 SYGVNS. The CDR3 covers 15 residues. The CDR3, as DNA: TGTGCCAGCAGTGCAATACAGGGGGATGGTGGTGGCTACACCTTC. The encoded protein is CASSAIQGDGGGYTF.

The chain carries TRBV6-2 or TRBV6-3 and TRBJ1-3; weak D call: TRBD1 (5 bases). The germline CDR1 and CDR2 sequences are MNHEY and SVGEGT. The CDR3 is 18 residues long. Trimming pared 3 bases from V and 4 bases from J, leaving 22 bases between. CDR3 loop: CASSYGPGRSQYGNTIYF. The CDR3 DNA is TGTGCCAGCAGTTATGGTCCAGGGCGGTCTCAGTACGGAAACACCATATATTTT.

The chain combines TRBV28 with TRBJ1-2, with D unclear. The CDR3 spans 11 residues. With 3 bases removed from V and 8 bases from J, the gap between germline ends came to 7 bases. CDR1 is MDHEN, CDR2 SYDVKM, per germline. The CDR3 region has the DNA TGTGCCAGCAGTTTCCCCCGAGGCTACACCTTC. It translates to CASSFPRGYTF.

This clonotype was seen repeatedly, ten times or more. This chain uses TRBV5-5 with TRBJ1-3; tentatively, D is TRBD1 (5 bases). Per germline, CDR1 SGHKS and CDR2 YYEKEE (reference sequence). V lost 4 bases and J lost 4, with 12 bases in between. The CDR3 is 14 residues long. DNA for the CDR3: TGTGCCAGCAGCCCCCGAGGGGCGGGAAACACCATATATTTT. This translates into CASSPRGAGNTIYF.

The chain recombines TRBV24-1 with TRBJ2-1; 7 bases line up with TRBD1. The V and J ends lost 4 bases and 7 bases, in that order; junction bases with no gene match: 6. Germline values: CDR1 KGHDR, CDR2 SFDVKD. This CDR3 spans 14 amino acids. Written as DNA, the CDR3 is TGTGCCACCAGTGACCCAGGGGGTACGAATGAGCAGTTCTTC. It encodes CATSDPGGTNEQFF.

This clonotype was picked up many times. The rearrangement joins TRBV7-3 to TRBJ2-7, with D uncertain. This CDR3 comprises 15 residues. V was shortened by 1 base and J by 5 bases, with 15 bases between the two germline ends. In germline, CDR1 is SGHTA, CDR2 FQGTGA. CDR3 amino acids: CASSLRSSREDEQYF. DNA for the CDR3: TGTGCCAGCAGCTTAAGGTCGTCCCGTGAGGACGAGCAGTACTTC.

This chain uses TRBV5-5 with TRBJ1-4; 8 bases fit TRBD1. Germline V CDR1 and CDR2: SGHKS, YYEKEE (reference sequence). With V trimmed by 4 bases and J by 8 bases, 10 bases remained unmatched. CDR3 size: 15 residues. DNA for the CDR3: TGTGCCAGCAGCCCTTGGACAGGGTCGGGGGAAAAACTGTTTTTT. It is translated as CASSPWTGSGEKLFF.

This clonotype has at least ten counts. The chain has TRBV6-1 and TRBJ1-3; D call uncertain. This CDR3 is built from 13 residues. V was cut by 4 bases and J by 4 bases, with 8 bases left in between. The germline V gene has CDR1 MNHNS and CDR2 SASEGT. CDR3 protein: CASSGGPGNTIYF. CDR3 DNA: TGTGCCAGCAGTGGGGGTCCCGGAAACACCATATATTTT.

This clonotype was found many times. This chain connects TRBV20-1 to TRBJ2-5; perhaps TRBD2 as D (6 bases). Germline CDR1 and CDR2: DFQATT and SNEGSKA (reference sequence). The length of the CDR3 is 12 residues. V lost 2 bases to trimming and J lost 5 bases, with 9 bases between them. CDR3 loop: CSARTSWETQYF. CDR3 sequence (DNA): TGCAGTGCTAGAACTAGCTGGGAGACCCAGTACTTC.

The rearrangement links TRBV7-3 to TRBJ2-2, with D uncertain. This CDR3 is 15 amino acids long. Germline loops: CDR1 SGHTA, CDR2 FQGTGA. Trimming took 1 base from V and 5 from J, leaving 11 bases between them. CDR3 residues: CASSLSAGPTGELFF. CDR3 coding DNA: TGTGCCAGCAGCTTAAGCGCAGGACCGACCGGGGAGCTGTTTTTT.

The genes are TRBV27 and TRBJ1-5; no definite D call. Germline V lookup: CDR1 MNHEY, CDR2 SMNVEV (reference sequence). The CDR3 totals 14 residues. The V and J ends lost 6 bases and 7 bases respectively, with 16 bases between them. CDR3 residues: CASSPNSGSQPQHF. The CDR3 DNA is TGTGCCAGCAGCCCTAATTCCGGTTCACAGCCCCAGCATTTT.

About this clonotype itself: This sequence may be a read error, since a much larger clone differs from it by one base. This chain uses TRBV4-2 with TRBJ2-5; 10 nucleotides agree with TRBD2. CDR1 is LGHNA, CDR2 YNFKEQ, per germline. The CDR3 has 16 residues. DNA for the CDR3: TGTGCCAGCAGCCAAGATGTTCTAGCGGGAGCAGAGACCCATTACTTC. Protein product: CASSQDVLAGAETHYF.